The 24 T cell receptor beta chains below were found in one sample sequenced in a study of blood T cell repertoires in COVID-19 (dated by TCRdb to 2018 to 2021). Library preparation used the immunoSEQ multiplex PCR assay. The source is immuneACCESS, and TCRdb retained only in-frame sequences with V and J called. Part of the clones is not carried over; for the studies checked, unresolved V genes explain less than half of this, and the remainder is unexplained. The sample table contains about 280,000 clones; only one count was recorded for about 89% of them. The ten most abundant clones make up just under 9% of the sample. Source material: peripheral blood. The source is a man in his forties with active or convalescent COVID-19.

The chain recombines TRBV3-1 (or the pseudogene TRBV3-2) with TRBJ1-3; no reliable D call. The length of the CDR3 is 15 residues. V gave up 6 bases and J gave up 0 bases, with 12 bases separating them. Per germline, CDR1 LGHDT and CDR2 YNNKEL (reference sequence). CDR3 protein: CASSRLVLSGNTIYF. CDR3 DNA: TGTGCCAGCAGTCGCCTAGTCCTCTCTGGAAACACCATATATTTT.

This chain's CDR3 is CASSVTSGGRTDTQYF. The CDR3 region has the DNA TGTGCCAGCAGCGTCACTAGCGGGGGCCGCACAGATACGCAGTATTTT. This sequence joins TRBV7-9 and TRBJ2-3, with 11 bases lining up with TRBD2. V shed 5 bases, J shed 1 base, and the junction held 5 bases outside the gene matches. The CDR3 runs to 16 residues. CDR1 is SEHNR and CDR2 is FQNEAQ in the germline V gene (reference sequence).

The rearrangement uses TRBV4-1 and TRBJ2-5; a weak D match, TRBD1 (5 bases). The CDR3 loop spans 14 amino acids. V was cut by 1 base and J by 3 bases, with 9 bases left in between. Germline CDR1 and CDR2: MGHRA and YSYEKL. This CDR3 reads CASSQVGVKETQYF. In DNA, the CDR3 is TGCGCCAGCAGCCAAGTAGGGGTGAAAGAGACCCAGTACTTC.

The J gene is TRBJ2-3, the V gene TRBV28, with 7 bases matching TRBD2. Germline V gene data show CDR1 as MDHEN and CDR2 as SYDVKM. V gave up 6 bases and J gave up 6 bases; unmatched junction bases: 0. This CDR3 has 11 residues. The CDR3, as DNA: TGTGCCAGCAGGGGAGGGGATACGCAGTATTTT. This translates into CASRGGDTQYF.

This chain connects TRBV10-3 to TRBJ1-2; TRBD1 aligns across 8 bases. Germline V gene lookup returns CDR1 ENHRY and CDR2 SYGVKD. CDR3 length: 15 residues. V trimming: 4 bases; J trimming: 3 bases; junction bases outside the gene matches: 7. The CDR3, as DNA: TGTGCCATCAGTGGCGGACAGGGCGCGGACTATGGCTACACCTTC. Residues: CAISGGQGADYGYTF.

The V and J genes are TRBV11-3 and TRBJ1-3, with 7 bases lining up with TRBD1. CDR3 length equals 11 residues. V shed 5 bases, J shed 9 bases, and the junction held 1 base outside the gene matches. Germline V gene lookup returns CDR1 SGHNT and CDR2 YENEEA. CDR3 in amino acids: CASSNRGTIYF. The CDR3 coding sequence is TGTGCCAGCAGCAACAGGGGCACCATATATTTT.

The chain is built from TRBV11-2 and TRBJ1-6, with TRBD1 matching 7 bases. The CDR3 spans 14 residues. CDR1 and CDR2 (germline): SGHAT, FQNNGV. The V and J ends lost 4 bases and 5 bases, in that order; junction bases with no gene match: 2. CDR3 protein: CASSSTGNNSPLHF. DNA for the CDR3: TGTGCCAGCAGCTCGACAGGGAATAATTCACCCCTCCACTTT. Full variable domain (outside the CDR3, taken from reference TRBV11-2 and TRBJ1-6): EAGVAQSPRYKIIEKRQSVAFWCNPISGHATLYWYQQILGQGPKLLIQFQNNGVVDDSQLPKDRFSAERLKGVDSTLKIQPAKLEDSAVYLCASSSTGNNSPLHFGNGTRLTVT.

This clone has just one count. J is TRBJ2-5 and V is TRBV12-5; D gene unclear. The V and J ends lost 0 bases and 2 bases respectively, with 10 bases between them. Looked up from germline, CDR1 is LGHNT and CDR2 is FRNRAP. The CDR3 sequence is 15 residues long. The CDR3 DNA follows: TGTGCTAGTGGTTTGGTACCTATTGGTCAAGAGACCCAGTACTTC. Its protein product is CASGLVPIGQETQYF.

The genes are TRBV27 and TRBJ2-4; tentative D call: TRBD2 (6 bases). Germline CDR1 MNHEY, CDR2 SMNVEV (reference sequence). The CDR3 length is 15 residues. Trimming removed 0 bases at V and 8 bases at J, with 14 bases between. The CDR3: CASSLSITGGYIQYF. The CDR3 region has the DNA TGTGCCAGCAGTTTATCGATAACCGGGGGATACATTCAGTACTTC.

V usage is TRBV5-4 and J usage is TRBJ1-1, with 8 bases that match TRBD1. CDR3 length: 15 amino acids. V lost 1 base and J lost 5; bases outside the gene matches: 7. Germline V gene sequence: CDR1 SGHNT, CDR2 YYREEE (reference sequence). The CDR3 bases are TGTGCCAGCAGCTTGACACCGACAGGGGAAACTGAAGCTTTCTTT. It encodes CASSLTPTGETEAFF.

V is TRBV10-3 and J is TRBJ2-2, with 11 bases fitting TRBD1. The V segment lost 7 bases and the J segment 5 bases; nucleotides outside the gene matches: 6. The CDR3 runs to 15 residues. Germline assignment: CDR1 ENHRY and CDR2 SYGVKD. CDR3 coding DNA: TGTGCCATCACGGAGGGGACAGGGGGTACCGGGGAGCTGTTTTTT. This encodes CAITEGTGGTGELFF.

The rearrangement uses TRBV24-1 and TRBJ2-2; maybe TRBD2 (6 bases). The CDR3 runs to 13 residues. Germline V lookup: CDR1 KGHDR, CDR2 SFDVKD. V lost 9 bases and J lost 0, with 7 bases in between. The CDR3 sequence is CATGGTNTGELFF. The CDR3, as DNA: TGTGCCACCGGGGGGACGAACACCGGGGAGCTGTTTTTT.

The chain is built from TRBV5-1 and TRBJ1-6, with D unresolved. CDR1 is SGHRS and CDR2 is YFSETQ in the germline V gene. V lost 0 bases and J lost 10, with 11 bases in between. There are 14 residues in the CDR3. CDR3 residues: CASSLVEVGSPLHF. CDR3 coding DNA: TGCGCCAGCAGCTTGGTGGAGGTCGGCTCACCCCTCCACTTT.

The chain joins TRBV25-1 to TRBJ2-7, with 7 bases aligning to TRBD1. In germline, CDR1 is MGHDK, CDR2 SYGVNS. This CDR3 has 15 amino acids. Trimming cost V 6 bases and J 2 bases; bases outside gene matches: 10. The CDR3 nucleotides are TGTGCCAGCAGCAAAACAGGGGACCTCGCCTACGAGCAGTACTTC. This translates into CASSKTGDLAYEQYF.

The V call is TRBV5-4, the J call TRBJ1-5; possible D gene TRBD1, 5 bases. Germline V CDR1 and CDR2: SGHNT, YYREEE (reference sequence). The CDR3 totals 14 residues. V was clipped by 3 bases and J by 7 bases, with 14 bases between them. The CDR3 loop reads CASSSERGDQPQHF. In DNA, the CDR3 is TGTGCCAGCAGCTCCGAGCGGGGGGACCAGCCCCAGCATTTT.

This chain's CDR3 is CATRGGLLQETQYF. CDR3 DNA: TGTGCCACCAGAGGAGGACTGCTGCAAGAGACCCAGTACTTC. The rearrangement links TRBV28 to TRBJ2-5, with a possible D match to TRBD2 (5 bases). Germline V gene data show CDR1 as MDHEN and CDR2 as SYDVKM. The CDR3 loop spans 14 amino acids. The ends were cut back, 10 bases at V and 2 bases at J, with 17 bases in the middle.

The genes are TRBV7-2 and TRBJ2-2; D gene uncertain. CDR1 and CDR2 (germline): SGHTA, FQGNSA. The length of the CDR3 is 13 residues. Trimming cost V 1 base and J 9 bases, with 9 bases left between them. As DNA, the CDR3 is TGTGCCAGCAGCTTAGGGATGGGCAGGGAGCTGTTTTTT. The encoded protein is CASSLGMGRELFF.

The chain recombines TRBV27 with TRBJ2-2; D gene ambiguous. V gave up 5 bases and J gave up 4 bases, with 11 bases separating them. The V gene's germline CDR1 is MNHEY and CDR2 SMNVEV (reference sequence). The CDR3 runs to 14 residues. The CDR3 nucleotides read TGTGCCAGCAGTCGGGTACATCCCACCGGGGAGCTGTTTTTT. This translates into CASSRVHPTGELFF.

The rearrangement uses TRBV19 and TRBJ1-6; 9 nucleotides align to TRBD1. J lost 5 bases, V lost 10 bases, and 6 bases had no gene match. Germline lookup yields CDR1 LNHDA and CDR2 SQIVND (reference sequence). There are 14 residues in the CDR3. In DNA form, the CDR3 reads TGTGCCACTAAACAGGGGGCGGATAATTCACCCCTCCACTTT. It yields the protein CATKQGADNSPLHF.

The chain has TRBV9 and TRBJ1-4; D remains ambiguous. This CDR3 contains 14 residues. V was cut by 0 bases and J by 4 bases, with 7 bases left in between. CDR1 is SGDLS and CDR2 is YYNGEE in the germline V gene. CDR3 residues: CASSVGWHNEKLFF. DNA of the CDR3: TGTGCCAGCAGCGTAGGCTGGCATAATGAAAAACTGTTTTTT.

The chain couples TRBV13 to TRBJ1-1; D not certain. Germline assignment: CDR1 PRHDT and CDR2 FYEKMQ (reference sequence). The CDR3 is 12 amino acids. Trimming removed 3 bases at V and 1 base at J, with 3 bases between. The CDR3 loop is CASSFQNTEAFF. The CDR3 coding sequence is TGTGCCAGCAGCTTCCAGAACACTGAAGCTTTCTTT.

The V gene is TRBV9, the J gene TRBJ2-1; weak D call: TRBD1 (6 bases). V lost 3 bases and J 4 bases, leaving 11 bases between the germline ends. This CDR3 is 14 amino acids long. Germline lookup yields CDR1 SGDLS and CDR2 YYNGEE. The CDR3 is CASSGAGQYNEQFF. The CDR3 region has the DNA TGTGCCAGCAGCGGCGCAGGACAGTACAATGAGCAGTTCTTC.

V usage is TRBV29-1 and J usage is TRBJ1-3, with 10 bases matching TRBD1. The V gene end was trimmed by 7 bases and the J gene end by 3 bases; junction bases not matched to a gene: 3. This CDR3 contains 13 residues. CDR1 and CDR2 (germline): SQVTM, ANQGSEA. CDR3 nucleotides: TGCAGCGGGGGACAGGGGAGTGGAAACACCATATATTTT. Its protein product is CSGGQGSGNTIYF.

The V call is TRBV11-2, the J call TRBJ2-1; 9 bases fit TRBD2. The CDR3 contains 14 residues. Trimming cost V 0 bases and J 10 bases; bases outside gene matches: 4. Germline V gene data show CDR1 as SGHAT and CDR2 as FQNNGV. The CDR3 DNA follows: TGTGCCAGCAGCTTAGAGGCGCTAGCGGGGGAGCAGTTCTTC. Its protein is CASSLEALAGEQFF.